This T cell receptor beta chain was recorded in a study of Tregs in tolerant kidney transplant recipients. The overall study: Related graft donors supplied nonmyeloablative bone marrow transplants, and mixed chimerism was transient.

About this clone itself: The target antigen is unknown. Read coverage stops 3 residues before the CDR3 terminus; the germline J gene supplies the remainder.

The V segment lost 7 bases and the J segment 0 bases; nucleotides outside the gene matches: 13. This CDR3 contains 18 residues. Looked up from germline, CDR1 is LNHDA and CDR2 is SQIVND (reference sequence). Regarding the study as a whole: This study did not directly address biological reproducibility. The most relevant donor-specific Treg TCRbeta repertoire apparently came from expansion with activated donor B cells.

Generated by immunoSEQ multiplex PCR, the TCRdb table keeps only in-frame clones and is missing some. The table gives 45,000 to 55,000 clones; the top ten clones make up about 0.85% of it. Unstimulated regulatory T cells (CD4+CD25+CD127-), CD4+CD25- non-regulatory cells, CD4 and CD8 cells were FACS-sorted from thawed PBMCs. This sample comprised CD4+ T cells from blood, obtained before the transplant. This clonotype was sampled from a human donor who received a combined kidney and bone marrow transplant. V usage is TRBV19 and J usage is TRBJ1-5; TRBD1 matches 9 bases. CDR3 residues: CASTGSGQGFYSNQPQHF. The CDR3 bases that were read are TGTGCCAGTACCGGCAGTGGACAGGGGTTTTATAGCAATCAGCCC.